This TCR beta chain was observed in a study of preoperative IRX-2 immunotherapy in early breast cancer. The CDR3 length is 13 residues. Germline CDR1 reads SQVTM; CDR2 reads ANQGSEA. Trimming took off 4 bases at V and 6 bases at J, with 13 bases between the two ends. Noted treatment: preoperative locoregional IRX-2 cytokine immunotherapy. Preoperative locoregional IRX-2 cytokine immunotherapy was tested in the phase Ib source study. Generated by immunoSEQ multiplex PCR, the TCRdb table keeps only in-frame clones and is missing some. The sample contains more than 35,000 clones, 70% to 80% of which appear only once. This clone ranks as large.

The V and J genes are TRBV29-1 and TRBJ1-5, with a tentative D call TRBD1 (6 bases). This TCR came from a human donor with breast cancer. Material: tumor tissue, obtained after IRX-2 immunotherapy. This CDR3 reads CSVVAGGGQPQHF. The DNA for the CDR3 is TGCAGCGTTGTGGCAGGAGGGGGTCAGCCCCAGCATTTT.